This record looks at one TCR beta chain sequence and its context. The antigen is not known. This sample stems from a study of T cells in Graves' hyperthyroidism and ophthalmopathy. Whole-study results and caveats: Prediction of ophthalmopathy progression came a median approximately 6.6 months pre-onset. Using 13 V-J features, a model discriminated ophthalmopathy from stable hyperthyroidism.

For the diagnoses, clinical symptoms, serum thyroxine and TRAb, thyroid ultrasound and orbital computed tomography were used. Using RNA transcripts as the source, TCR beta CDR3 regions were amplified. During a first-round RT-PCR of the TCR CDR3, the HTBI primer set was used. Using its own MiXCR run on the multiplex PCR reads, TCRdb lists one record per CDR3 protein. The profile shows about 130,000 distinct CDR3 sequences, around 20% of them singletons. With 6 bases clipped from V and 0 bases from J, the junction kept 9 bases outside the gene matches. Per the germline V gene, CDR1 is DFQATT and CDR2 is SNEGSKA (reference sequence). The CDR3 spans 16 residues.

The rearrangement joins TRBV20-1 to TRBJ2-4; 9 bases agree with TRBD2. The sequence was collected from a woman aged 50 to 60 with Graves' hyperthyroidism that later progressed to Graves' ophthalmopathy. Source material: blood. The DNA of the CDR3 is TGCAGTGCCCGGGACGCTAGCGGGATAGCCAAAAACATTCAGTACTTC. Encoded protein: CSARDASGIAKNIQYF.